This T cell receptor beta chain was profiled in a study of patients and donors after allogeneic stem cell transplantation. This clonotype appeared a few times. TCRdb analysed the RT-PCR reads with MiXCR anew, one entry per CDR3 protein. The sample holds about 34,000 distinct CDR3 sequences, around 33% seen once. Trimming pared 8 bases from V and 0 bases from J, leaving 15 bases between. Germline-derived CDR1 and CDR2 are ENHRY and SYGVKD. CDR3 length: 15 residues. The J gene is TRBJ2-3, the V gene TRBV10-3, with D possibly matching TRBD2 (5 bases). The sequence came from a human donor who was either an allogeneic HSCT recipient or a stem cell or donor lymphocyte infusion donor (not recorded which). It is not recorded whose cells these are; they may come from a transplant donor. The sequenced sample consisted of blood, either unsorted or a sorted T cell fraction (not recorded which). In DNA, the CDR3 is TGTGCCATCCAAGGCGGGCTTACGAGCACAGATACGCAGTATTTT. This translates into CAIQGGLTSTDTQYF.